A selection of T cell receptor beta chains follows, all from one sample in a study of vaccination and CD4 T cells after COVID-19. Which antigens these TCRs recognize remains unknown. TCRdb analysed the PCR reads with MiXCR anew, one entry per CDR3 protein. In the table there are approximately 23,000 distinct CDR3 sequences, around 50% of which are singletons. Material: CD4+ T cells from blood, cultured in vitro, obtained before SARS-CoV-2 vaccination. Receptors were obtained from a human donor who received a COVID-19 vaccine. Each CDR3 is given with its conserved first and last residue. Each record gives: D gene, J gene, clone size, V gene, CDR3 length, CDR3 DNA, CDR3 protein. The D gene is left open where the match is weak. Size values are once, few and many counts, or a class for expanded clones, and some rows have none.

>TRBD1|TRBJ1-6|-|TRBV5-4|16
TGTGCCAGCAGCTTGGCGGGGACAGGCTATAATTCACCCCTCCACTTT
CASSLAGTGYNSPLHF
>-|TRBJ1-6|-|TRBV6-1|13
TGTGCCAGCAGCCTTGATCCTAATTCACCCCTCCACTTT
CASSLDPNSPLHF
>-|TRBJ1-6|few|TRBV6-5|16
TGTGCCAGCAGTTACTCGATCACTGCTAGGGGCTCACCCCTCCACTTT
CASSYSITARGSPLHF
>TRBD1|TRBJ1-6|-|TRBV18|15
TGTGCCAGCTCACAAAAACAGGGGTTGAATTCACCCCTCCACTTT
CASSQKQGLNSPLHF
>-|TRBJ1-1|-|TRBV10-2|14
TGCGCCAGCAGTGAGTCGGGACAGAACACTGAAGCTTTCTTT
CASSESGQNTEAFF
>TRBD1|TRBJ1-5|-|TRBV19|17
TGTGCCAGTAGTTTTTCAACCGGGACAGGGGGCTTGCAGCCCCAGCATTTT
CASSFSTGTGGLQPQHF
>TRBD1|TRBJ1-1|-|TRBV27|15
TGTGCCAGCAGTTTGGCAGGGGGCAGGAACACTGAAGCTTTCTTT
CASSLAGGRNTEAFF
>TRBD2|TRBJ2-5|once|TRBV30|14
TGTGCCTGGAGTGTCACTAGCGGGGGGGAGACCCAGTACTTC
CAWSVTSGGETQYF
>-|TRBJ1-6|few|TRBV5-1|15
TGCGCCAGCAGCTTGGACCCGGGCGACAGTTCACCCCTCCACTTT
CASSLDPGDSSPLHF
>-|TRBJ2-7|-|TRBV7-3|15
TGTGCCAGCAGTCTAAATGCAGGAGTGTGGTCCGAGCAGTACTTC
CASSLNAGVWSEQYF
>-|TRBJ2-3|-|TRBV24-1|16
TGTGCCACCAGTGATAGACATCGCTCTAGCACAGATACGCAGTATTTT
CATSDRHRSSTDTQYF
>-|TRBJ1-5|once|TRBV2|15
TGTGCCAGCAGTGAAAAGTCGGGGGTCTGGCAGCCCCAGCATTTT
CASSEKSGVWQPQHF
>-|TRBJ1-6|-|TRBV9|14
TGTGCCAGCAGCGTCACAGTTGGTAATTCACCCCTCCACTTT
CASSVTVGNSPLHF
>-|TRBJ1-1|-|TRBV5-1|20
TGCGCCAGCAGCTTGGGTCTTAGTCTGCTCCGGGAAAAGTATCGCACTGAAGCTTTCTTT
CASSLGLSLLREKYRTEAFF
>-|TRBJ2-5|-|TRBV20-1|15
TGCAGTGCTAGAGATCCGAACAGGGCTCCGGAGACCCAGTACTTC
CSARDPNRAPETQYF
>-|TRBJ2-3|-|TRBV12-3/TRBV12-4|13
TGTGCCAGCAGTTTTTCACTAGGAGATACGCAGTATTTT
CASSFSLGDTQYF
>-|TRBJ1-2|-|TRBV2|12
TGTGCCAGCAGTGACGAAGAAGGCGGCTACACCTTC
CASSDEEGGYTF
>-|TRBJ1-1|-|TRBV5-6|17
TGTGCCAGCAGCTTGAGAGGGGCTGGGTGGGCGAACACTGAAGCTTTCTTT
CASSLRGAGWANTEAFF
>-|TRBJ1-2|-|TRBV2|13
TGTGCCAGCAGCCTACGGACGGAGTATGGCTACACCTTC
CASSLRTEYGYTF
>-|TRBJ1-5|once|TRBV5-3|15
TGTGCCAGAAGCTTGGGGAGGGAAGACAATCAGCCCCAGCATTTT
CARSLGREDNQPQHF
>-|TRBJ1-1|few|TRBV21-1|14
TGTGCCAGCAGCAAAGCAGGGGAGGACACTGAAGCTTTCTTT
CASSKAGEDTEAFF
>TRBD1|TRBJ2-5|-|TRBV5-5|15
TGTGCCAGCAGCTCAACAGGGGGCCCCCAAGAGACCCAGTACTTC
CASSSTGGPQETQYF
>-|TRBJ1-2|-|TRBV9|17
TGTGCCAGCAGCGTAGGGGGGGGCAGACAAACAACCTATGGCTACACCTTC
CASSVGGGRQTTYGYTF
>-|TRBJ1-5|-|TRBV12-3/TRBV12-4|14
TGTGCCAGCAGCCGGAGAATAGTTAATCAGCCCCAGCATTTT
CASSRRIVNQPQHF
>-|TRBJ1-2|-|TRBV10-3|15
TGTGCCATCACCTCCTTCGGGGGAGGCGGTGGTGACTACACCTTC
CAITSFGGGGGDYTF
>TRBD1|TRBJ2-2|few|TRBV19|15
TGTGCCAGTAGTAGGGACAGGGGGCGGGCCGGGGAGCTGTTTTTT
CASSRDRGRAGELFF
>TRBD1|TRBJ1-2|-|TRBV7-9|19
TGTGCCAGCAGCTTGGGACCCGGGACAGGGAGCGTAGCTAACTATGGCTACACCTTC
CASSLGPGTGSVANYGYTF
>TRBD1|TRBJ1-1|-|TRBV11-2|15
TGTGCCAGCAGCCACCAGGGACAGGGGAACACTGAAGCTTTCTTT
CASSHQGQGNTEAFF
>-|TRBJ1-4|few|TRBV30|14
TGTGCCTGGAGTGTTCGACGGGGGCGGGAAAAACTGTTTTTT
CAWSVRRGREKLFF
>-|TRBJ1-5|-|TRBV24-1|18
TGTGCCACCAGTGATTTCCACCAGGTCTACCTTGGCAATCAGCCCCAGCATTTT
CATSDFHQVYLGNQPQHF
>TRBD1|TRBJ1-5|-|TRBV12-3/TRBV12-4|14
TGTGCCAGCAGTTTGGCAGGGGGGAATCAGCCCCAGCATTTT
CASSLAGGNQPQHF
>TRBD1|TRBJ1-4|-|TRBV20-1|14
TGCAGTGCTCCTGACAGGGGGCCTAATGAAAAACTGTTTTTT
CSAPDRGPNEKLFF
>TRBD1|TRBJ2-5|-|TRBV20-1|14
TGCAGTGCTAGACCAGACAGGGGCCAAGAGACCCAGCACTTC
CSARPDRGQETQHF
>-|TRBJ2-5|few|TRBV10-1|14
TGCGCCAGCAGTGAGTGGACTGAACAAGAGACCCAGTACTTC
CASSEWTEQETQYF
>-|TRBJ1-1|-|TRBV12-3/TRBV12-4|17
TGTGCCAGCAGTCCAGGGACACTAGGGTGGGGGAACACTGAAGCTTTCTTT
CASSPGTLGWGNTEAFF
>-|TRBJ2-5|-|TRBV18|13
TGTGCCAGCTCTCCCGGGCAGCCAGAGACCCAGTACTTC
CASSPGQPETQYF
>-|TRBJ2-4|few|TRBV15|13
TGTGCCACCAGCAGAGATGTCCTAAGCATTCAGTACTTC
CATSRDVLSIQYF
>TRBD1|TRBJ1-1|-|TRBV19|15
TGTGCCAGTAGTAGGACAGGGGCCCCGAACACTGAAGCTTTCTTT
CASSRTGAPNTEAFF
>TRBD2|TRBJ2-6|few|TRBV7-3|18
TGTGCCAGCAGCCACCTCGGCGGGGGGGGCTCTGGGGCCAACGTCCTGACTTTC
CASSHLGGGGSGANVLTF
>-|TRBJ2-1|-|TRBV6-1|14
TGTGCCAGCAGGACCGGGACTGCGTACAATGAGCAGTTCTTC
CASRTGTAYNEQFF
>TRBD2|TRBJ2-1|-|TRBV20-1|16
TGCAGTGCTAGAGCTGGTAGCGGGGACGGGTACAATGAGCAGTTCTTC
CSARAGSGDGYNEQFF
>-|TRBJ1-2|-|TRBV6-1|14
TGTGCCATCAATGCCCCTGGTAGGTCGGATGGCTACACCTTC
CAINAPGRSDGYTF
>-|TRBJ1-2|-|TRBV4-2|14
TGTGCCAGCAGCCAAGACAGGGGAGGCGGTGGCTACACCTTC
CASSQDRGGGGYTF
>TRBD2|TRBJ2-1|-|TRBV20-1|12
TGCAGTGCTAGAGGCGGGGGTCGTGAGCAGTTCTTT
CSARGGGREQFF
>-|TRBJ2-4|-|TRBV7-9|14
TGTGCCAGCAGCTTGAGGGAAGAGGGGGACATTCAGTACTTC
CASSLREEGDIQYF
>TRBD1|TRBJ1-1|-|TRBV12-3/TRBV12-4|14
TGTGCCAGCAGTCAGGGACAGCGGAACACTGAAGCTTTCTTT
CASSQGQRNTEAFF
>TRBD1|TRBJ1-6|-|TRBV12-5|16
TGTGCTAGTGGTTCTCGAACGGCGGACAGGGGATCACCCCTCCACTTT
CASGSRTADRGSPLHF